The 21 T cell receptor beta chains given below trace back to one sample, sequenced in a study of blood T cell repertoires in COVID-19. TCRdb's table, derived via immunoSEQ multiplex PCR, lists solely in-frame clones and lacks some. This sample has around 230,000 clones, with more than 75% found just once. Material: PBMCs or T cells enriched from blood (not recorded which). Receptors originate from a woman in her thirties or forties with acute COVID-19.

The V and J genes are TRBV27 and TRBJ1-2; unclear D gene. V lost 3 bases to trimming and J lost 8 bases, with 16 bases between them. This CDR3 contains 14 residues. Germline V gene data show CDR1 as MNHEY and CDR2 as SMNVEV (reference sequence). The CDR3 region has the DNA TGTGCCAGCAGTTTTGCCCCAAACAGTGACGGCTACACCTTC. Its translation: CASSFAPNSDGYTF.

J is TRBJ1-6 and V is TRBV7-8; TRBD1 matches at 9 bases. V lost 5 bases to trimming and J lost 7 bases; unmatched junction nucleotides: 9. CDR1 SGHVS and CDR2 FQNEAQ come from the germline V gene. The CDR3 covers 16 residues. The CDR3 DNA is TGTGCCAGCAGCACGGGGACAGGGCAAAGAAATTCACCCCTCCACTTT. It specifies CASSTGTGQRNSPLHF.

Here the CDR3 reads CASSIVAGNQPQHF. Written as DNA, the CDR3 is TGTGCCAGTAGTATAGTGGCGGGCAATCAGCCCCAGCATTTT. The chain uses TRBV19 and TRBJ1-5; D unclear. From germline, CDR1 is LNHDA and CDR2 SQIVND (reference sequence). V gave up 1 base and J gave up 2 bases, with 6 bases separating them. CDR3 length: 14 residues.

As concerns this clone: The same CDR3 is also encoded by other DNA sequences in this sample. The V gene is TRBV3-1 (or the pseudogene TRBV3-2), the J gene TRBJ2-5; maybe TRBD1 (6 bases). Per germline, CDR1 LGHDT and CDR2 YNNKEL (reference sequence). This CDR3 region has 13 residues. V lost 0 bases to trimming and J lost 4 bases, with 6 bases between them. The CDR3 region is CASSQDRGETQYF. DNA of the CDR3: TGTGCCAGCAGCCAAGACAGGGGAGAGACCCAGTACTTC.

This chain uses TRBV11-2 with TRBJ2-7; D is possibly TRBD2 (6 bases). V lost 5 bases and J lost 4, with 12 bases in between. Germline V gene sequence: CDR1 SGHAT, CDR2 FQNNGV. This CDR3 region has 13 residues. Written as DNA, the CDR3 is TGTGCCAGCAGCGAAGCGACTAGTTACGAGCAGTACTTC. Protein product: CASSEATSYEQYF.

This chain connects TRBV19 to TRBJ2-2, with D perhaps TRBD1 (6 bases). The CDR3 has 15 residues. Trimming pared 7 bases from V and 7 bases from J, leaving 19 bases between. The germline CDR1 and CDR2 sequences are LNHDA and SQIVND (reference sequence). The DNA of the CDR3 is TGTGCCAGTACCATCAGACACAGGGATAGCGGGGAGCTGTTTTTT. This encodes CASTIRHRDSGELFF.

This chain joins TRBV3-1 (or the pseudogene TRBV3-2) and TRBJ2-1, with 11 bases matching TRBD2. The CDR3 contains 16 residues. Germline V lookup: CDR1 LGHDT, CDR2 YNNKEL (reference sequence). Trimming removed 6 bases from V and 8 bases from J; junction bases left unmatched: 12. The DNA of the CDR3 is TGTGCCAGCAGTTCTATCAGACTAGCGGGACGGCATGAGCAGTTCTTC. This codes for CASSSIRLAGRHEQFF.

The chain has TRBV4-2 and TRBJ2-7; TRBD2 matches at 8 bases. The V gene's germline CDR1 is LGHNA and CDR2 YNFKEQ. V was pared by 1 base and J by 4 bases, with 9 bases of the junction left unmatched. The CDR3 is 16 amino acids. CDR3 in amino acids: CASSQVGSGKAYEQYF. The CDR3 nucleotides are TGTGCCAGCAGCCAAGTTGGTAGCGGGAAGGCTTACGAGCAGTACTTC.

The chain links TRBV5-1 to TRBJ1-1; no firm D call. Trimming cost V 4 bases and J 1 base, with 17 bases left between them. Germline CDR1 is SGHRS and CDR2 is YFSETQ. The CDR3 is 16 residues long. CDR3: CASSPLATVTNTEAFF. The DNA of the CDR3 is TGCGCCAGCAGCCCGCTAGCCACGGTGACGAACACTGAAGCTTTCTTT.

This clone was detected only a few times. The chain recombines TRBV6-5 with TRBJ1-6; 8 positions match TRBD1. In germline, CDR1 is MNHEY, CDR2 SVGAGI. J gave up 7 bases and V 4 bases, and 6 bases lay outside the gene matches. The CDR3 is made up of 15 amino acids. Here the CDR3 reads CASSSQGGENSPLHF. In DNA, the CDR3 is TGTGCCAGCAGTTCACAGGGGGGTGAGAATTCACCCCTCCACTTT.

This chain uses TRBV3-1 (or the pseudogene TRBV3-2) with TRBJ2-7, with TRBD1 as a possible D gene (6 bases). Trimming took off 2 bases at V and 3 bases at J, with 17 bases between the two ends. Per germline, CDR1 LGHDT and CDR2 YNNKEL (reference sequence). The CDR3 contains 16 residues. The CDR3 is CASSQFDRQGFYEQYF. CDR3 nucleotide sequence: TGTGCCAGCAGCCAATTTGATCGGCAGGGGTTCTACGAGCAGTACTTC.

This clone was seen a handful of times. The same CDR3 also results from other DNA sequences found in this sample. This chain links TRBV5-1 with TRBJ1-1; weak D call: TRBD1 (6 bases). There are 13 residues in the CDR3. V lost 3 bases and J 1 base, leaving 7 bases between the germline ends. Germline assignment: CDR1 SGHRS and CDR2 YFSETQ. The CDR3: CASSSTGNTEAFF. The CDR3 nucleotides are TGCGCCAGCAGCTCGACAGGGAACACTGAAGCTTTCTTT.

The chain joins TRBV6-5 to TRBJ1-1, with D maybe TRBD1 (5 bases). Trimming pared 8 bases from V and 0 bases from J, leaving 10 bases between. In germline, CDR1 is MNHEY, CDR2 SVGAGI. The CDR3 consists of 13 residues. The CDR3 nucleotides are TGTGCCAGCCCCCGACAGCTGAACACTGAAGCTTTCTTT. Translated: CASPRQLNTEAFF.

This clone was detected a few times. The CDR3 DNA reads as TGTGCCAGCGCTCCGGGACTAGGGGCCGCCGGGGAGCTGTTTTTT. This gives the protein CASAPGLGAAGELFF. This chain joins TRBV7-3 and TRBJ2-2; 8 bases agree with TRBD2. V dropped 8 bases and J dropped 6; count of bases not matched to a gene: 11. Per the germline V gene, CDR1 is SGHTA and CDR2 is FQGTGA. The CDR3 is 15 amino acids.

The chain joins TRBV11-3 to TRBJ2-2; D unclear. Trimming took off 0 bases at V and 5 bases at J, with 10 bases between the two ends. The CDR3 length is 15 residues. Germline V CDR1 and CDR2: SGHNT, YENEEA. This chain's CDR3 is CASSLDPQATGELFF. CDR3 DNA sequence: TGTGCCAGCAGCTTAGATCCTCAGGCGACCGGGGAGCTGTTTTTT.

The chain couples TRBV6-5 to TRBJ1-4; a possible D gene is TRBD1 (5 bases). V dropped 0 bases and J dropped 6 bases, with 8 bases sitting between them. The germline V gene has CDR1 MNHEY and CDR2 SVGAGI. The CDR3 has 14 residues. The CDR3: CASSYSGGYEKLFF. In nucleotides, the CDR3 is TGTGCCAGCAGTTACTCGGGGGGGTATGAAAAACTGTTTTTT.

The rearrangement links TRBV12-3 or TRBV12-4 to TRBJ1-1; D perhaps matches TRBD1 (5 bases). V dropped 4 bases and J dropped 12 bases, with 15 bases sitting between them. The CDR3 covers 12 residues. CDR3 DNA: TGTGCCAGCAGTTGGGTTGGGGGGAGAACTTTCTTT. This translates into CASSWVGGRTFF.

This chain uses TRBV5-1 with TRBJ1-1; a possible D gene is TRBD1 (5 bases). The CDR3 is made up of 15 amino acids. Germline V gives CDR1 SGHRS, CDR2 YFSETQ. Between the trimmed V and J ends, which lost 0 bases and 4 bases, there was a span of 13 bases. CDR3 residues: CASSLEGAPVTEAFF. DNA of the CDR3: TGCGCCAGCAGCTTGGAAGGGGCGCCGGTCACTGAAGCTTTCTTT.

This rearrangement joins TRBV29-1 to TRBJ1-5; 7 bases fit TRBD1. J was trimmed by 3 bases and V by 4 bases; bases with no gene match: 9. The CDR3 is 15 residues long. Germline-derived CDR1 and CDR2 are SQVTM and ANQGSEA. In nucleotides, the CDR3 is TGCAGCGTTGTTTTGGGACAGATTCACAATCAGCCCCAGCATTTT. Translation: CSVVLGQIHNQPQHF.

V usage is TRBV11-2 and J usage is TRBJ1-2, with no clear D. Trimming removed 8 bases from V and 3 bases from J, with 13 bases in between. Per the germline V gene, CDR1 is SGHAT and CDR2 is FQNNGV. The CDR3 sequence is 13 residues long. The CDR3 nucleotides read TGTGCCAGCTCGGCGGGCTGGGACTATGGCTACACCTTC. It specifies CASSAGWDYGYTF.

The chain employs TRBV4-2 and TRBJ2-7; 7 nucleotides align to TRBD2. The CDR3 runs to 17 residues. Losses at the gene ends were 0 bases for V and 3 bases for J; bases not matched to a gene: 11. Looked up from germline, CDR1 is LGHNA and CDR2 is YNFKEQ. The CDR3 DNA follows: TGTGCCAGCAGCCAAGATGGTCCAGCGGGGCCGATCTACGAGCAGTACTTC. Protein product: CASSQDGPAGPIYEQYF.